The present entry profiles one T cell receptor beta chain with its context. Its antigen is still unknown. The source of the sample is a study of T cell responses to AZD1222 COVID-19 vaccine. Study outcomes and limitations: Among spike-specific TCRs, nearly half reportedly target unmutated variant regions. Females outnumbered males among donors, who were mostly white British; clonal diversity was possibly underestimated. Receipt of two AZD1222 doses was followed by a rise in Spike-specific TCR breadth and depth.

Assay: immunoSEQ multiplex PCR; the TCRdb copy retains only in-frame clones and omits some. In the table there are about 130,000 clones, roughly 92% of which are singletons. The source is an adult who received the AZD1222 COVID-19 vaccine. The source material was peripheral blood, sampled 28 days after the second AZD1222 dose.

This chain's CDR3 is CASSLIENTEAFF. DNA for the CDR3: TGTGCCAGCAGTTTAATCGAGAACACTGAAGCTTTCTTT. The genes are TRBV28 and TRBJ1-1; D is uncertain. Germline V gene sequence: CDR1 MDHEN, CDR2 SYDVKM. The length of the CDR3 is 13 residues. V lost 2 bases and J 1 base, leaving 5 bases between the germline ends.